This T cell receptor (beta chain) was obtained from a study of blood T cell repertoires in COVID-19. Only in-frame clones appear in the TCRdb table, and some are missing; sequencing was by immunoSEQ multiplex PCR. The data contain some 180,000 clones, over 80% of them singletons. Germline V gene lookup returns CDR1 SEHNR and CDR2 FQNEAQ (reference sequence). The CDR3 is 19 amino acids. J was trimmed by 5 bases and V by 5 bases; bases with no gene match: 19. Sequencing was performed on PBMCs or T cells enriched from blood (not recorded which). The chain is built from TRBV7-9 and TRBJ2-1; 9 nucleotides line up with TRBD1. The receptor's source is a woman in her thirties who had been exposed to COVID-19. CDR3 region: CASSPLGQGNYWVNNEQFF. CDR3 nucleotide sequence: TGTGCCAGCAGCCCACTGGGACAGGGTAATTATTGGGTCAACAATGAGCAGTTCTTC.